A single count supports the clone carrying this T cell receptor beta chain. The sample is drawn from a study of T cell changes during pregnancy in multiple sclerosis. TCRdb's copy holds only in-frame clones and misses some; the assay was immunoSEQ multiplex PCR. This repertoire shows about 89,000 clones, about 93% found once; its top ten account for about 0.78%. The sequences come from peripheral blood, collected in the third trimester of pregnancy. The clonotype was recovered from a female donor with multiple sclerosis, enrolled in a pregnancy study.

The CDR3 loop is CASGAGGGETQYF. The CDR3 DNA sequence: TGTGCCTCCGGGGCGGGAGGCGGGGAGACCCAGTACTTC. The V and J genes are TRBV28 and TRBJ2-5, with 8 bases fitting TRBD2. The CDR3 runs 13 residues. CDR1 MDHEN and CDR2 SYDVKM come from the germline V gene. Unmatched junction bases numbered 10, after V lost 11 bases and J lost 5 bases. Looking up the rest from reference TRBV28 and TRBJ2-5 gives the full variable domain: DVKVTQSSRYLVKRTGEKVFLECVQDMDHENMFWYRQDPGLGLRLIYFSYDVKMKEKGDIPEGYSVSREKKERFSLILESASTNQTSMYLCASGAGGGETQYFGPGTRLLVL.